Reported below is one T cell receptor (beta chain). Its specificity is unknown. TCRdb's table, derived via immunoSEQ multiplex PCR, lists solely in-frame clones and lacks some. This table holds under 1,100,000 clones, approximately 76% found once. This sample is part of a study of shared clonotypes between healthy human individuals. This CDR3 spans 12 amino acids. Trimming removed 8 bases from V and 5 bases from J, with 12 bases in between. From germline, CDR1 is SEHNR and CDR2 FQNEAQ (reference sequence). Donors, without exception, were Caucasian adults residing in Nashville, Tennessee. Study-wide results and caveats: Sorted-subset sequencing, rarefaction showed, was incomplete despite large depth. Larger estimated richness was generally seen in naive subsets than in memory subsets.

The clonotype was recovered from a man aged 18 to 29 in good health. Specimen: memory CD4+ T cells sorted from blood. The subset was: CD45RA-negative fraction. The chain has TRBV7-9 and TRBJ1-2; no clear D. The CDR3 DNA reads TGTGCCAGCGCGACGGAGACGTATGGCTACACCTTC. It yields the protein CASATETYGYTF.